This paragraph covers one T cell receptor (beta chain) sequence. Antigen unknown. The data stem from a study of cytomegalovirus exposure and HLA in healthy donors. For the study at large: Later analysis reported that the approximately 120 validation repertoires shared the platform of the approximately 670 first-cohort repertoires. Study results and caveats: The authors confirmed in vitro that a few CMV-associated chains were specific for CMV antigens.

Profiled with immunoSEQ multiplex PCR; TCRdb holds only in-frame clones, not every one. The data contain some 180,000 clones, roughly nine tenths of them seen just once; the ten biggest clones take up approximately 7%. Trimming removed 7 bases at V and 1 base at J, with 18 bases between. The CDR3 loop spans 16 amino acids. Germline lookup yields CDR1 SGHRS and CDR2 YFSETQ. Sequencing used PBMCs. The clonotype comes from a man younger than 40 in good health and CMV-seropositive. The chain links TRBV5-1 to TRBJ2-1, with D perhaps TRBD1 (5 bases). The DNA for the CDR3 is TGCGCCAGCTTGGGTGAGACAGCCCTATCCTACAATGAGCAGTTCTTC. Protein product: CASLGETALSYNEQFF.